The next 19 T cell receptor beta chains were all read from a single sample in a study of cytomegalovirus exposure and HLA in healthy donors. PCR amplification relied on 60 Vbeta primers (plus 13 Jbeta primers). TCRdb's copy holds only in-frame clones and misses some; the assay was immunoSEQ multiplex PCR. The repertoire holds 200,000 to 300,000 clones, about four fifths seen once, with about 2% in the top ten. Sample: PBMCs. These receptors all stem from a woman in her 40s in good health and CMV-seropositive.

This clone was seen once. The chain uses TRBV18 and TRBJ1-1; no clear D. The V end lost 6 bases, the J end lost 4 bases, and 18 bases lay between the germline ends. CDR3 length equals 15 residues. Germline V lookup: CDR1 KGHSH, CDR2 LQKENI. CDR3 amino acids: CASSPTLAGVTEAFF. The CDR3 DNA follows: TGTGCCAGCTCGCCTACTTTAGCCGGGGTCACTGAAGCTTTCTTT.

The V and J genes are TRBV4-3 and TRBJ2-5, with 12 positions matching TRBD2. Germline V CDR1 and CDR2: LGHNA, YSLEER. CDR3 length: 15 residues. With 4 bases clipped from V and 5 bases from J, the junction kept 5 bases outside the gene matches. The DNA for the CDR3 is TGCGCCAGCAGCCCTAGCGGGAGGGCCGAGGAGACCCAGTACTTC. This translates into CASSPSGRAEETQYF.

This chain links TRBV5-4 with TRBJ2-7, with D perhaps matching TRBD2 (6 bases). Trimming cost V 10 bases and J 2 bases, with 16 bases left between them. The CDR3 spans 13 residues. Looked up from germline, CDR1 is SGHNT and CDR2 is YYREEE (reference sequence). The CDR3 DNA reads TGTGCCTATAGCGGAGCTACACCCTACGAGCAGTACTTC. It is translated as CAYSGATPYEQYF.

The rearrangement joins TRBV28 to TRBJ2-5; no clear D gene. V was clipped by 7 bases and J by 4 bases, with 13 bases between them. Germline-derived CDR1 and CDR2 are MDHEN and SYDVKM. The CDR3 has 13 residues. The CDR3 sequence: CASNVRSGETQYF. The CDR3 bases are TGTGCCAGCAATGTAAGGAGTGGAGAGACCCAGTACTTC. Complete variable domain (other parts from reference TRBV28 and TRBJ2-5): DVKVTQSSRYLVKRTGEKVFLECVQDMDHENMFWYRQDPGLGLRLIYFSYDVKMKEKGDIPEGYSVSREKKERFSLILESASTNQTSMYLCASNVRSGETQYFGPGTRLLVL.

The chain uses TRBV28 and TRBJ1-1, with 9 bases fitting TRBD1. This CDR3 is built from 15 residues. Trimming removed 3 bases from V and 5 bases from J; junction bases left unmatched: 7. The germline CDR1 and CDR2 sequences are MDHEN and SYDVKM. CDR3 DNA sequence: TGTGCCAGCAGTTTCGGGGGACAGGGTAAAACTGAAGCTTTCTTT. Translated, it gives CASSFGGQGKTEAFF. Drawing the rest from reference TRBV28 and TRBJ1-1, the complete variable domain is DVKVTQSSRYLVKRTGEKVFLECVQDMDHENMFWYRQDPGLGLRLIYFSYDVKMKEKGDIPEGYSVSREKKERFSLILESASTNQTSMYLCASSFGGQGKTEAFFGQGTRLTVV.

The V call is TRBV29-1, the J call TRBJ2-3, with 11 bases lining up with TRBD2. The CDR3 has 16 residues. V trimming: 6 bases; J trimming: 4 bases; junction bases outside the gene matches: 12. The germline V gene encodes CDR1 SQVTM and CDR2 ANQGSEA. CDR3 sequence (DNA): TGCAGCGTCCATTCACTAGCGGGAGAAATTGCAGATACGCAGTATTTT. It specifies CSVHSLAGEIADTQYF.

A single count supports this clone. V usage is TRBV27 and J usage is TRBJ1-1; D is unresolved. CDR1 is MNHEY and CDR2 is SMNVEV in the germline V gene (reference sequence). Between the trimmed V and J ends, which lost 5 bases and 10 bases, there was a span of 17 bases. The CDR3 runs 13 residues. The CDR3 reads CASSPNPQILAFF. CDR3 bases: TGTGCCAGCAGTCCCAATCCCCAGATTCTAGCTTTCTTT.

CDR3 DNA: TGTGCCAGCAGTTTGTGGGACAGCGGTAATGAAAAACTGTTTTTT. Its translation is CASSLWDSGNEKLFF. The chain carries TRBV27 and TRBJ1-4, with 7 bases aligning to TRBD1. Trimming at V came to 3 bases and at J to 4 bases, leaving 5 bases not matched to a gene. There are 15 residues in the CDR3. Germline V gene lookup returns CDR1 MNHEY and CDR2 SMNVEV (reference sequence).

The CDR3 is CASKNRDVGNQPQHF. The CDR3 DNA follows: TGTGCCAGTAAAAACAGGGACGTAGGCAATCAGCCCCAGCATTTT. The chain joins TRBV19 to TRBJ1-5; the D gene is possibly TRBD1 (6 bases). The V and J ends lost 7 bases and 2 bases respectively, with 15 bases between them. The V gene's germline CDR1 is LNHDA and CDR2 SQIVND (reference sequence). The CDR3 covers 15 residues.

The chain couples TRBV28 to TRBJ1-6; D not resolved. The CDR3 has 16 residues. From germline, CDR1 is MDHEN and CDR2 SYDVKM. The V gene lost 4 bases and the J gene lost 2 bases, with 12 bases spanning the gap. CDR3 in amino acids: CASSSPPQPYNSPLHF. CDR3 DNA: TGTGCCAGCAGTTCCCCCCCACAGCCCTATAATTCACCCCTCCACTTT. Full variable domain (rest looked up from reference TRBV28 and TRBJ1-6): DVKVTQSSRYLVKRTGEKVFLECVQDMDHENMFWYRQDPGLGLRLIYFSYDVKMKEKGDIPEGYSVSREKKERFSLILESASTNQTSMYLCASSSPPQPYNSPLHFGNGTRLTVT.

The CDR3: CASRPQGALVEKLFF. The CDR3, as DNA: TGTGCCAGCAGGCCCCAGGGGGCGCTTGTTGAAAAACTGTTTTTT. The chain employs TRBV6-5 and TRBJ1-4; 8 bases agree with TRBD1. Germline lookup yields CDR1 MNHEY and CDR2 SVGAGI. The CDR3 loop spans 15 amino acids. The V segment lost 6 bases and the J segment 7 bases; nucleotides outside the gene matches: 10.

The rearrangement links TRBV7-2 to TRBJ2-7, with TRBD2 matching over 9 bases. CDR1 is SGHTA, CDR2 FQGNSA, per germline. V was clipped by 1 base and J by 4 bases; unmatched bases: 5. This CDR3 has 15 amino acids. The CDR3 DNA sequence: TGTGCCAGCAGCTTAGTGGGCGGGAGGGCTTACGAGCAGTACTTC. Its protein is CASSLVGGRAYEQYF. Full variable domain (outside the CDR3, taken from reference TRBV7-2 and TRBJ2-7): GAGVSQSPSNKVTEKGKDVELRCDPISGHTALYWYRQSLGQGLEFLIYFQGNSAPDKSGLPSDRFSAERTGGSVSTLTIQRTQQEDSAVYLCASSLVGGRAYEQYFGPGTRLTVT.

The chain joins TRBV7-6 to TRBJ2-1; 9 bases fit TRBD2. V shed 2 bases and J 7 bases; nucleotides not matched to a gene: 12. CDR1 and CDR2 from the germline V gene are SGHVS and FNYEAQ. The length of the CDR3 is 17 residues. The CDR3 region is CASSLSLIAGVRNEQFF. CDR3 bases: TGTGCCAGCAGCTTATCTTTGATAGCGGGAGTGCGGAATGAGCAGTTCTTC.

The rearrangement links TRBV5-1 to TRBJ2-7, with 11 bases identical to TRBD1. V lost 4 bases to trimming and J lost 6 bases; unmatched junction nucleotides: 12. The CDR3 consists of 16 residues. Germline loops: CDR1 SGHRS, CDR2 YFSETQ. The CDR3 nucleotides read TGCGCCAGCAGCCCCCGGGACAGGGGGGTTTTAGGCGAGCAGTACTTC. Its protein is CASSPRDRGVLGEQYF.

The gene calls are TRBV9 and TRBJ2-1; TRBD1 matches at 7 bases. Germline values: CDR1 SGDLS, CDR2 YYNGEE. The CDR3 runs to 15 residues. Trimming took 0 bases from V and 4 from J; bases not matched to a gene: 4. In nucleotides, the CDR3 is TGTGCCAGCAGCGTAGGTGGGACAGAGTACAATGAGCAGTTCTTC. Amino acid sequence: CASSVGGTEYNEQFF.

The chain has TRBV4-2 and TRBJ2-7; 10 positions agree with TRBD2. CDR3 length equals 18 residues. After removal of 0 bases from V and 1 base from J, the junction contained 9 bases not matched to a gene. The germline V gene encodes CDR1 LGHNA and CDR2 YNFKEQ. This CDR3 reads CASSQDRITSGKSYEQYF. The CDR3 nucleotides are TGTGCCAGCAGCCAAGACCGGATAACTAGCGGGAAATCCTACGAGCAGTACTTC.

The chain is built from TRBV18 and TRBJ2-7; TRBD2 agrees at 7 bases. The CDR3 totals 14 residues. The germline CDR1 and CDR2 sequences are KGHSH and LQKENI. V shed 6 bases, J shed 4 bases, and the junction held 9 bases outside the gene matches. The CDR3 nucleotides are TGTGCCAGCTCCTCCCAGCGGGATTCGTACGAGCAGTACTTC. Its translation is CASSSQRDSYEQYF. The full variable domain, rest sourced from reference TRBV18 and TRBJ2-7, is NAGVMQNPRHLVRRRGQEARLRCSPMKGHSHVYWYRQLPEEGLKFMVYLQKENIIDESGMPKERFSAEFPKEGPSILRIQQVVRGDSAAYFCASSSQRDSYEQYFGPGTRLTVT.

This clone was picked up a small number of times. V gene TRBV6-5 combines with J gene TRBJ1-2, with 10 positions matching TRBD1. With 8 bases clipped from V and 6 bases from J, the junction kept 6 bases outside the gene matches. There are 13 residues in the CDR3. Germline lookup yields CDR1 MNHEY and CDR2 SVGAGI. The CDR3 region is CASRRGTGDGYTF. The CDR3 bases are TGTGCCAGCCGTCGCGGGACAGGGGATGGCTACACCTTC.

The gene calls are TRBV5-5 and TRBJ2-7; D is perhaps TRBD1 (6 bases). The germline gives CDR1 SGHKS, CDR2 YYEKEE (reference sequence). The CDR3 covers 15 residues. Trimming removed 0 bases from V and 0 bases from J, with 10 bases in between. This CDR3 reads CASSLEGGSSYEQYF. In nucleotides, the CDR3 is TGTGCCAGCAGCTTGGAAGGGGGAAGCTCCTACGAGCAGTACTTC.